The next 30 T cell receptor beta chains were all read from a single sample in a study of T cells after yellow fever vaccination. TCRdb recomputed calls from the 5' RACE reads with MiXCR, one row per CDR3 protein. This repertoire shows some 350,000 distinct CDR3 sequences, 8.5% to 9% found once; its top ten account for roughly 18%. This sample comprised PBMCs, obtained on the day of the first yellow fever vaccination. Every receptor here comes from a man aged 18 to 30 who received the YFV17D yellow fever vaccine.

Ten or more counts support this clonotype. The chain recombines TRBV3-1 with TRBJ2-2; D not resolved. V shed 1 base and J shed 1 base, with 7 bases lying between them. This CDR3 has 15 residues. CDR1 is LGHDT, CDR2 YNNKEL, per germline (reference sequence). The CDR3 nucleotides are TGTGCCAGCAGCCAAGTTATCGAGAACACCGGGGAGCTGTTTTTT. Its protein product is CASSQVIENTGELFF. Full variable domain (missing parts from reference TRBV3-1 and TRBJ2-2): DTAVSQTPKYLVTQMGNDKSIKCEQNLGHDTMYWYKQDSKKFLKIMFSYNNKELIINETVPNRFSPKSPDKAHLNLHINSLELGDSAVYFCASSQVIENTGELFFGEGSRLTVL.

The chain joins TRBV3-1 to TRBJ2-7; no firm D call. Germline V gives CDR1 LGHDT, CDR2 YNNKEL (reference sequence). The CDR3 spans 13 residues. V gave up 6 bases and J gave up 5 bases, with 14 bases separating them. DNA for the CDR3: TGTGCCAGCAGTCTGTCCTTGGGGAACGAGCAGTACTTC. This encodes CASSLSLGNEQYF.

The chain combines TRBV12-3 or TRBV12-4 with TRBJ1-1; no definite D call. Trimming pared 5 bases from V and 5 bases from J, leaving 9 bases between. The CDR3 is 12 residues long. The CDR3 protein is CASSEDLTEAFF. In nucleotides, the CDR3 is TGTGCCAGCAGTGAAGACTTAACTGAAGCTTTCTTT.

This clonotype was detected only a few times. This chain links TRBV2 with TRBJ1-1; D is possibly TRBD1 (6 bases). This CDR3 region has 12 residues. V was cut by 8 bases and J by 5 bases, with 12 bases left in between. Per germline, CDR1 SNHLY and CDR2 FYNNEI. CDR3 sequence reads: CASGRGWTEAFF. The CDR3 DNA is TGTGCCAGCGGCAGGGGATGGACTGAAGCTTTCTTT.

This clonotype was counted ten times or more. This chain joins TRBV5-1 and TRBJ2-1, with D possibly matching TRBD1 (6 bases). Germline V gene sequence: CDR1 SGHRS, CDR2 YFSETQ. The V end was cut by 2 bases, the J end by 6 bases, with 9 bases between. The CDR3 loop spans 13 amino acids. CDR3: CASSFTGFNEQFF. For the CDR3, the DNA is TGCGCCAGCAGCTTCACAGGGTTCAATGAGCAGTTCTTC.

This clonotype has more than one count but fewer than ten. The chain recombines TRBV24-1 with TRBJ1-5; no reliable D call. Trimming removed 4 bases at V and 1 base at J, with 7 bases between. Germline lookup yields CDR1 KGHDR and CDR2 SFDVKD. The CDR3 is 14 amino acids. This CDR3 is CATSDLDSNQPQHF. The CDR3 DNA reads TGTGCCACCAGTGACCTGGACAGCAATCAGCCCCAGCATTTT.

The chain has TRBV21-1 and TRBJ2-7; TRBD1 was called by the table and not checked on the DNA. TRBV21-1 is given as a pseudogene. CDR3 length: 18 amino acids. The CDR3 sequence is CASSKGTMTGDCICEQYV. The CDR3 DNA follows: TGTGCCAGCAGCAAAGGAACCATGACAGGGGATTGCATCTGCGAGCAGTACGTC.

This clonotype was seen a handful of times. The CDR3 region is CATSVPGQGRDEQFF. In DNA form, the CDR3 reads TGTGCCACCAGTGTCCCCGGACAGGGGAGGGATGAGCAGTTCTTC. The J gene is TRBJ2-1, the V gene TRBV24-1; 9 nucleotides line up with TRBD1. Losses at the gene ends were 5 bases for V and 8 bases for J; bases not matched to a gene: 9. This CDR3 has 15 amino acids. Per germline, CDR1 KGHDR and CDR2 SFDVKD.

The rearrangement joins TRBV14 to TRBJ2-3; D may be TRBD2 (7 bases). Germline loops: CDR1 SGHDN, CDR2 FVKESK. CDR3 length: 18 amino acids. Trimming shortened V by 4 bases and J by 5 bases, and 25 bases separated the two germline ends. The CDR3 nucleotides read TGTGCCAGCAGCCCTAGTCGAGCGGCGGGGGCGTTAGGAGATACGCAGTATTTT. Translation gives CASSPSRAAGALGDTQYF.

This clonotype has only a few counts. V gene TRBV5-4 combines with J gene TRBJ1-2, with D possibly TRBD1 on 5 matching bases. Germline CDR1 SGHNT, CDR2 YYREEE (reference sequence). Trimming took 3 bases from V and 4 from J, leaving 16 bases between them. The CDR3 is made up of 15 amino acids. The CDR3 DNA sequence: TGTGCCAGCAGCTCACCTTCGGAGGGGCCCTATGGCTACACCTTC. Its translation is CASSSPSEGPYGYTF.

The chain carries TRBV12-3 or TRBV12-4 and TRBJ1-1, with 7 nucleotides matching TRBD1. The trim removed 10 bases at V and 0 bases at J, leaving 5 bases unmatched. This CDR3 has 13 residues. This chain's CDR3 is CATATGLNTEAFF. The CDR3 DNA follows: TGTGCCACCGCGACAGGGCTGAACACTGAAGCTTTCTTT.

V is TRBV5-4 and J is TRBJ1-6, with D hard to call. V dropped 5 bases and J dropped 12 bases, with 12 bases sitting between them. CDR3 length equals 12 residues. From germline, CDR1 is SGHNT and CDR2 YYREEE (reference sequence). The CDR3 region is CASRLGGEPLHF. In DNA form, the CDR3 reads TGTGCCAGCAGACTGGGCGGGGAACCCCTCCACTTT.

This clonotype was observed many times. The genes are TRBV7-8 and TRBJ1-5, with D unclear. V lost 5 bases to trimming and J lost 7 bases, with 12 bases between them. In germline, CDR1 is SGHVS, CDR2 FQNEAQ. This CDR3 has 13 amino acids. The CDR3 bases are TGTGCCAGCAGCCAGGAGGCCAGCCAGCCCCAGCATTTT. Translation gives CASSQEASQPQHF.

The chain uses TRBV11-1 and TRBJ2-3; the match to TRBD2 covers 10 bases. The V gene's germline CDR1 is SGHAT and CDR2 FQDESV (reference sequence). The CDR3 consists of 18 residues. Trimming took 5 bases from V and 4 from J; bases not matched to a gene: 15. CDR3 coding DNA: TGTGCCAGCAGCAAACCTAGCGGGGGCCACCTTAGGGCAGATACGCAGTATTTT. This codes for CASSKPSGGHLRADTQYF. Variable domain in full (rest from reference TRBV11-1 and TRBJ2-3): EAEVAQSPRYKITEKSQAVAFWCDPISGHATLYWYRQILGQGPELLVQFQDESVVDDSQLPKDRFSAERLKGVDSTLKIQPAELGDSAMYLCASSKPSGGHLRADTQYFGPGTRLTVL.

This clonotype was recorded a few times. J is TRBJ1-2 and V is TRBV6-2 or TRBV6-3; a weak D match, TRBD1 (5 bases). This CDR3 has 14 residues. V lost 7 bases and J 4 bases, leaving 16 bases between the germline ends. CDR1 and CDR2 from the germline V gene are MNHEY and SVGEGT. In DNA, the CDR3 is TGTGCCAGCACTCAAAGCGACAGACGCTATGGCTACACCTTC. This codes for CASTQSDRRYGYTF.

CDR3 DNA: TGCAGCGGAGACGTAGCTAACTATGGCTACACCTTC. Translation gives CSGDVANYGYTF. The J gene is TRBJ1-2, the V gene TRBV29-1, with D unresolved. V lost 7 bases, J lost 0 bases, and 9 bases lay in between. The CDR3 is made up of 12 amino acids. Germline assignment: CDR1 SQVTM and CDR2 ANQGSEA.

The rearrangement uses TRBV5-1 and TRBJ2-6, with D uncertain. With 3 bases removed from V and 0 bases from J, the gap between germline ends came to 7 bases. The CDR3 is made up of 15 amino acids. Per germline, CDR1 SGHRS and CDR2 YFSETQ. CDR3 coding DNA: TGCGCCAGCAGCTACGGCACCTCTGGGGCCAACGTCCTGACTTTC. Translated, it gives CASSYGTSGANVLTF.

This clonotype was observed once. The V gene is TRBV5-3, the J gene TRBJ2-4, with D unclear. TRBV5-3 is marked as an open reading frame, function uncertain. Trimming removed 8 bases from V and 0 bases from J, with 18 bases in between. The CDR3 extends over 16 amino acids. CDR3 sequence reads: CARSPGVLLAKNIQYF. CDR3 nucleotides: TGTGCCAGGAGCCCTGGGGTCTTACTAGCCAAAAACATTCAGTACTTC.

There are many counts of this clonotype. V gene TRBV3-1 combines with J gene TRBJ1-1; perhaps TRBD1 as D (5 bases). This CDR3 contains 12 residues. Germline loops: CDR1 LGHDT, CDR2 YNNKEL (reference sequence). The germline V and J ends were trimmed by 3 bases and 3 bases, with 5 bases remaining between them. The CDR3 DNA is TGTGCCAGCAGCCACAGGGACACTGAAGCTTTCTTT. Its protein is CASSHRDTEAFF.

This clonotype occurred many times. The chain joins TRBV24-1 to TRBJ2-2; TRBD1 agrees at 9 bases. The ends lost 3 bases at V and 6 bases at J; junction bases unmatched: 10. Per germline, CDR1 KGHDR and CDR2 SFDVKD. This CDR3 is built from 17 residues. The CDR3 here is CATSDDEWTGEAGELFF. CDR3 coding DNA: TGTGCCACCAGTGATGATGAATGGACAGGGGAGGCCGGGGAGCTGTTTTTT.

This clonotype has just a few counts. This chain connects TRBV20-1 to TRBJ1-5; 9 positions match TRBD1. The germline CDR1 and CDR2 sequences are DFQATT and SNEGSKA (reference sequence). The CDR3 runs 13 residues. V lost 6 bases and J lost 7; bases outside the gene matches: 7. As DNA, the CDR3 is TGCAGTGCCGGCACGGGACAGGGCCAGCCCCAGCATTTT. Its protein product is CSAGTGQGQPQHF.

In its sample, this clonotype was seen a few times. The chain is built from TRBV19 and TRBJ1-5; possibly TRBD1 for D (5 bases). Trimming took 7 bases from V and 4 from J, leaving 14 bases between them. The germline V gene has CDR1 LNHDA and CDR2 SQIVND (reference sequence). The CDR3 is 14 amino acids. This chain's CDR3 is CASIPREANQPQHF. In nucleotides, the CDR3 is TGTGCCAGTATCCCCAGGGAAGCGAATCAGCCCCAGCATTTT.

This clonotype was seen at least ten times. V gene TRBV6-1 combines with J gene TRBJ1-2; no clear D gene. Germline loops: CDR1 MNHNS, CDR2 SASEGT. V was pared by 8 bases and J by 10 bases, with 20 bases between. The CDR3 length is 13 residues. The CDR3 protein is CASVYGSPPLYTF. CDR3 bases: TGTGCCAGCGTGTACGGTTCCCCCCCCCTCTACACCTTC.

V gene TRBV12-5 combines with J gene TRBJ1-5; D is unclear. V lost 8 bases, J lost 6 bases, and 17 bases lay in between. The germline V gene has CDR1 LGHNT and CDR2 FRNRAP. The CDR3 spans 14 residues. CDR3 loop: CASSQRQAIQPQHF. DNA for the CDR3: TGTGCTAGTAGTCAGAGGCAGGCAATTCAGCCCCAGCATTTT.

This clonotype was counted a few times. The CDR3 DNA reads TGTGCCACCGAACTTAGCGGGGCCCGGAATGAGCAGTTCTTC. Its translation: CATELSGARNEQFF. The V and J genes are TRBV24-1 and TRBJ2-1; 8 bases are shared with TRBD2. The V segment lost 9 bases and the J segment 7 bases; nucleotides outside the gene matches: 10. The CDR3 runs 14 residues. Germline CDR1 KGHDR, CDR2 SFDVKD.

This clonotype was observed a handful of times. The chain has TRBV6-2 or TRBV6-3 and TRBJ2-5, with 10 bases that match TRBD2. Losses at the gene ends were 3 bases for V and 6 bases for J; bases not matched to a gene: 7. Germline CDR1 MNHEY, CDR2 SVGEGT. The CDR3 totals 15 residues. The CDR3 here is CASSYFSSGGKTQYF. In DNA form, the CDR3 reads TGTGCCAGCAGTTATTTCTCTAGCGGGGGAAAGACCCAGTACTTC.

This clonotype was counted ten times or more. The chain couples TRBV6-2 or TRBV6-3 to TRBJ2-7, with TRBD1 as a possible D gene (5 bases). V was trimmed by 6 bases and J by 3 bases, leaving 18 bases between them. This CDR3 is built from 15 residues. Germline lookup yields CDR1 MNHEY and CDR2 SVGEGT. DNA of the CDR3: TGTGCCAGCAGACTCGCCGTGGGGCAGTACTACGAGCAGTACGTC. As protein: CASRLAVGQYYEQYV.

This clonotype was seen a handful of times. CDR3 region: CASSQVGNQPQHF. DNA for the CDR3: TGTGCCAGCAGCCAAGTTGGCAATCAGCCCCAGCATTTT. This chain uses TRBV3-1 with TRBJ1-5; D gene ambiguous. The germline V gene encodes CDR1 LGHDT and CDR2 YNNKEL (reference sequence). The CDR3 has 13 amino acids. Deletions cut 1 base from V and 2 bases from J, with 3 bases between.

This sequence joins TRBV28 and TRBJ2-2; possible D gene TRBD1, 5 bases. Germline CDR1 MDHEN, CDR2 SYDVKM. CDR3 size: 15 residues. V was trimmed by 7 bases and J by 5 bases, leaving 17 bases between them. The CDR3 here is CASKVRVGRTGELFF. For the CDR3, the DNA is TGTGCCAGCAAGGTCCGGGTGGGGCGGACCGGGGAGCTGTTTTTT.

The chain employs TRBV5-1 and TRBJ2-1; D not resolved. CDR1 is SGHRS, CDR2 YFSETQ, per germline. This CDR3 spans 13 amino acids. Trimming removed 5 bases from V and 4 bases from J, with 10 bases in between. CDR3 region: CASRLSRYNEQFF. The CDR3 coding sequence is TGCGCCAGCAGGCTTAGCAGATACAATGAGCAGTTCTTC.